Listed here are 3 T cell receptor beta chains from one sample, sequenced in a study of cytomegalovirus exposure and HLA in healthy donors. Vbeta (60) and Jbeta (13) primers were used in the PCR. Method: immunoSEQ multiplex PCR; TCRdb's copy keeps in-frame clones and lacks some. The table has about 170,000 clones, roughly 83% seen once. Sequenced input: PBMCs. All receptors derive from a boy younger than 10 in good health and CMV-seronegative.

This clone was seen just once. The genes are TRBV5-4 and TRBJ2-1, with 9 nucleotides matching TRBD2. This CDR3 comprises 16 residues. The germline gives CDR1 SGHNT, CDR2 YYREEE (reference sequence). J was trimmed by 4 bases and V by 1 base; bases with no gene match: 6. DNA of the CDR3: TGTGCCAGCAGCTTGTACCCGGGACTAGCTTACAATGAGCAGTTCTTC. This gives the protein CASSLYPGLAYNEQFF.

The gene calls are TRBV2 and TRBJ2-3; D unresolved. The CDR3 covers 12 residues. Looked up from germline, CDR1 is SNHLY and CDR2 is FYNNEI. Trimming shortened V by 4 bases and J by 4 bases, and 6 bases separated the two germline ends. In DNA, the CDR3 is TGTGCCAGCAGTGCACTGTCAGATACGCAGTATTTT. This translates into CASSALSDTQYF.

This clone was counted only a few times. The genes are TRBV5-1 and TRBJ2-3; 9 bases line up with TRBD2. The ends lost 6 bases at V and 4 bases at J; junction bases unmatched: 12. Germline V CDR1 and CDR2: SGHRS, YFSETQ. CDR3 length: 16 amino acids. In nucleotides, the CDR3 is TGCGCCAGCACTACTCTAAGAGCGGGAGGATCAGATACGCAGTATTTT. Protein sequence: CASTTLRAGGSDTQYF.